This T cell receptor beta chain was recovered during a study of cytomegalovirus exposure and HLA in healthy donors (dated by TCRdb to the late 2010s). General notes on the study: A later analysis indicated that the 110 or so validation repertoires were generated on the platform also employed for the approximately 690 repertoires of the first cohort. The study aimed to test whether cataloging public T cell receptors could reveal signatures of past pathogen exposure. Besides the first cohort of 550 to 750 subjects, a separate validation cohort made up of roughly 120 different subjects was used. To predict cytomegalovirus infection status, the study brought together high-throughput TCR immunosequencing, statistical association of individual TCRs with disease status, and machine learning. The study at large found these results: Most TCR sequences were seen in very few donors, while some public TCRs were found in many individuals. In a later analysis, TCRs clustered in the first cohort were found to also tend to co-occur in the 120 or so validation repertoires, with 85% to 95% of cluster scores above 0. The classifier was reported to diagnose cytomegalovirus status with high specificity and sensitivity in both the original and validation cohorts. In the study, 150 to 200 TCR beta chains were listed as associated with cytomegalovirus. The validation cohort had no HLA typing available for a later analysis, so co-occurrence within that cohort was assessed over all 130 or so repertoires. In vitro tests confirmed that a few of the cytomegalovirus-associated TCR beta chains recognize cytomegalovirus antigens. It was suggested by the authors that the approach could potentially be generalized to other disease states and immunological phenotypes.

The donors belonged to the validation cohort of over a hundred subjects, which was separate from the roughly 700-subject first cohort. The CDR3 numbers 15 residues from cysteine through phenylalanine. The sequence is cut down to CDR3 DNA, 45 bases in frame from base 1. Ends trimmed: V by 1 base, J by 2 bases; bases unmatched to a gene: 3. Per the germline V gene, SGHAT is the CDR1 and FQNNGV is the CDR2. Library generation was performed with the immunoSEQ multiplex PCR assay. The paper's data handling went like this. A statistical classification framework was built for diagnosing cytomegalovirus status from the catalog of TCR beta chain sequences. TCRdb took this table from immuneACCESS and kept in-frame rearrangements with V and J called. Such tables lack part of the clones; where checked against another copy, unresolved V genes explain under half of the gap, and the rest is unexplained. V and J calls and clone size are copied from that table; D and trimming were computed from the DNA. Counted in this sample were under 140,000 clones; around nine tenths of them appeared once. The top ten clones comprise over 1.5% of the sample.

Remarks on this clone: Its antigen is currently not known. The record has no base qualities; no much larger clone is one base away.

The sequence derives from a woman younger than 35 in good health and CMV-seronegative. The sequenced sample consisted of PBMCs. The chain couples TRBV11-2 to TRBJ2-7, and 9 bases in between align with TRBD2. This receptor has the CDR3 CASSLVAGGTYEQYF. The nucleotides are TGTGCCAGCAGCTTAGTTGCGGGAGGGACCTACGAGCAGTACTTC.